A single T cell receptor beta chain is shown here with its context. Its target is unknown. RNA transcripts yielded amplified TCR beta CDR3 regions. When the TCR CDR3 underwent first-round RT-PCR, the HTBI primer set was used. TCRdb re-called the multiplex PCR reads with MiXCR, one entry per CDR3 protein. Here the sample spans some 370,000 distinct CDR3 sequences, about a sixth being singletons. These data originate in a study of T cells in Graves' hyperthyroidism and ophthalmopathy. Study background: Peripheral blood sampling occurred at initial diagnosis, before any treatment. The study, taken as a whole, reports: Most thyroid clonotypes expanded above 0.001 appeared in blood too.

CDR3 length: 13 amino acids. With 7 bases removed from V and 7 bases from J, the gap between germline ends came to 17 bases. The germline CDR1 and CDR2 sequences are SGHTA and FQGTGA. Clinical symptoms, serum thyroxine, TRAb, thyroid ultrasound and orbital computed tomography established diagnosis. Fresh peripheral blood, 7.5 to 10 ml, yielded the PBMCs. The TCR was taken from a woman in her thirties with Graves' hyperthyroidism that later progressed to Graves' ophthalmopathy. The chain links TRBV7-3 to TRBJ2-7; the D gene could be TRBD1 or TRBD2 (5 bases each). Specimen: blood. The CDR3 DNA reads TGTGCCAGCATCACAGGAGTCTGGGGGGAGCAGTACGTC. It encodes CASITGVWGEQYV.